A single sample is the source of the 30 T cell receptor beta chains below, sequenced in a study of Graves' ophthalmopathy and Graves' hyperthyroidism. Using RNA transcripts, the TCR beta CDR3 regions were amplified. RT-PCR with HTBI primers came first, then second-round multiplex PCR. TCRdb used MiXCR to reprocess the multiplex PCR reads, holding one entry per CDR3 protein. This sample has fewer than 650,000 distinct CDR3 sequences, with approximately 22% found just once. The sample comprised peripheral blood. Every receptor here comes from a woman aged 18-29 years with stable Graves' hyperthyroidism. Some clones in this sample may be carry-over from other donors' samples.

The rearrangement joins TRBV4-1 to TRBJ1-1; the D gene is possibly TRBD1 (6 bases). The length of the CDR3 is 14 residues. Germline lookup yields CDR1 MGHRA and CDR2 YSYEKL. V dropped 1 base and J dropped 10 bases, with 16 bases sitting between them. The CDR3 reads CASSQAVAGVGAFF. The DNA for the CDR3 is TGCGCCAGCAGCCAAGCGGTAGCAGGGGTTGGAGCTTTCTTT.

V and J are TRBV6-1 and TRBJ2-2, with TRBD1 matching over 9 bases. V shed 5 bases and J 4 bases; nucleotides not matched to a gene: 5. The CDR3 extends over 15 amino acids. CDR1 is MNHNS and CDR2 is SASEGT in the germline V gene. This CDR3 reads CASSRPGQGTGELFF. Here the CDR3 DNA reads TGTGCCAGCAGTCGTCCGGGACAGGGCACCGGGGAGCTGTTTTTT.

DNA of the CDR3: TGTGCCAGCAGTAGTCAGGCATCGGGTGGCTACACCTTC. Its translation is CASSSQASGGYTF. The chain uses TRBV6-1 and TRBJ1-2; D remains ambiguous. Germline V gene sequence: CDR1 MNHNS, CDR2 SASEGT. The V end lost 5 bases, the J end lost 7 bases, and 14 bases lay between the germline ends. This CDR3 has 13 residues.

This clonotype was observed many times. This chain links TRBV11-2 with TRBJ2-7; D possibly corresponds to TRBD1 (6 bases). V was pared by 4 bases and J by 4 bases, with 23 bases between. CDR3 length: 17 residues. Per the germline V gene, CDR1 is SGHAT and CDR2 is FQNNGV. The CDR3 region has the DNA TGTGCCAGCAGCTCCCGGGAAACCGGGGACACGGTTTACGAGCAGTACTTC. It yields the protein CASSSRETGDTVYEQYF. Supplemented by reference TRBV11-2 and TRBJ2-7, the full variable domain reads EAGVAQSPRYKIIEKRQSVAFWCNPISGHATLYWYQQILGQGPKLLIQFQNNGVVDDSQLPKDRFSAERLKGVDSTLKIQPAKLEDSAVYLCASSSRETGDTVYEQYFGPGTRLTVT.

In this sample, this clonotype turned up many times. The chain uses TRBV11-2 and TRBJ1-3, with a weak D call TRBD1 (5 bases). Trimming shortened V by 0 bases and J by 4 bases, and 13 bases separated the two germline ends. CDR3 length equals 16 residues. Germline V gene sequence: CDR1 SGHAT, CDR2 FQNNGV. The CDR3 DNA follows: TGTGCCAGCAGCTTAGATCCTCGGGGGTCCGGAAACACCATATATTTT. Its translation is CASSLDPRGSGNTIYF.

This clonotype has ten or more counts. The chain recombines TRBV4-2 with TRBJ2-5, with no clear D. V dropped 0 bases and J dropped 1 base, with 12 bases sitting between them. CDR3 length: 16 amino acids. The germline V gene encodes CDR1 LGHNA and CDR2 YNFKEQ. The CDR3, as DNA: TGTGCCAGCAGCCAAGAAGGTGGAAAACGCCAAGAGACCCAGTACTTC. Protein sequence: CASSQEGGKRQETQYF.

This clonotype was found many times. The V call is TRBV7-9, the J call TRBJ1-3; D is undetermined. This CDR3 is built from 15 residues. From germline, CDR1 is SEHNR and CDR2 FQNEAQ (reference sequence). V lost 1 base, J lost 0 bases, and 7 bases lay in between. CDR3 in amino acids: CASSLVGFSGNTIYF. The CDR3 region has the DNA TGTGCCAGCAGCTTAGTTGGGTTCTCTGGAAACACCATATATTTT.

As DNA, the CDR3 is TGTGCCAGCAGCTTAATGGAGACAGGTCTGGGCACCGGGGAGCTGTTTTTT. This codes for CASSLMETGLGTGELFF. The chain carries TRBV7-3 and TRBJ2-2, with D tentatively TRBD1 (6 bases). CDR3 length: 17 residues. The germline V and J ends were trimmed by 1 base and 4 bases, with 16 bases remaining between them. The germline CDR1 and CDR2 sequences are SGHTA and FQGTGA.

This clonotype was observed at least ten times. The rearrangement joins TRBV12-3 or TRBV12-4 to TRBJ1-6; 8 bases fit TRBD1. This CDR3 spans 16 amino acids. Germline trimming cut 9 bases from V and 0 bases from J; bases unmatched to any gene: 7. The CDR3 nucleotides read TGTGCCAGTCGGGGACAGGAGAGCTCCTATAATTCACCCCTCCACTTT. Protein sequence: CASRGQESSYNSPLHF.

This clonotype was seen many times. This chain joins TRBV9 and TRBJ2-4; D may correspond to TRBD1 or TRBD2 (5 bases each). Germline-derived CDR1 and CDR2 are SGDLS and YYNGEE. Trimming left V 2 bases short and J 2 bases short, with 14 bases between. This CDR3 spans 16 amino acids. DNA for the CDR3: TGTGCCAGCAGCGTTCGACATGAGGGGTCCAAAAACATTCAGTACTTC. It yields the protein CASSVRHEGSKNIQYF.

This clonotype was counted many times. The gene calls are TRBV15 and TRBJ2-7; 8 bases map to TRBD1. Looked up from germline, CDR1 is LNHNV and CDR2 is YYDKDF (reference sequence). J gave up 5 bases and V 0 bases, and 9 bases lay outside the gene matches. This CDR3 is 16 amino acids long. CDR3 nucleotide sequence: TGTGCCACCAGCAGAGATGGGCAGGGGGCCGTCAACGAGCAGTACTTC. The encoded protein is CATSRDGQGAVNEQYF.

The chain joins TRBV4-1 to TRBJ2-5, with D hard to call. Trimming took 0 bases from V and 1 from J, leaving 9 bases between them. Germline-derived CDR1 and CDR2 are MGHRA and YSYEKL. The CDR3 consists of 15 residues. CDR3 DNA: TGCGCCAGCAGCCAAGATCGACTGGGCCAAGAGACCCAGTACTTC. Its protein is CASSQDRLGQETQYF.

This chain connects TRBV20-1 to TRBJ1-3; D is unresolved. The length of the CDR3 is 13 residues. The germline V gene encodes CDR1 DFQATT and CDR2 SNEGSKA (reference sequence). Trimming removed 2 bases from V and 3 bases from J, with 8 bases in between. DNA for the CDR3: TGCAGTGCTAGAAGAGACCGTGGAAACACCATATATTTT. Its protein is CSARRDRGNTIYF.

Written as DNA, the CDR3 is TGTGCCAGCAGTCAAGGGACTGGCCGCTCCTATAATTCACCCCTCCACTTT. It yields the protein CASSQGTGRSYNSPLHF. The chain has TRBV6-1 and TRBJ1-6; a possible D gene is TRBD1 (5 bases). V was clipped by 5 bases and J by 0 bases, with 14 bases between them. CDR1 is MNHNS and CDR2 is SASEGT in the germline V gene. The length of the CDR3 is 17 residues.

This clonotype occurred many times. This rearrangement joins TRBV28 to TRBJ2-2; TRBD2 matches 13 bases. After removal of 4 bases from V and 4 bases from J, the junction contained 3 bases not matched to a gene. The CDR3 is 16 amino acids. Germline V CDR1 and CDR2: MDHEN, SYDVKM. The CDR3 sequence is CASSSGLAGVTGELFF. The CDR3 nucleotides read TGTGCCAGCAGTTCAGGACTAGCGGGAGTCACCGGGGAGCTGTTTTTT.

The V call is TRBV4-3, the J call TRBJ2-7; D ambiguous. The CDR3 is 13 residues long. CDR1 LGHNA and CDR2 YSLEER come from the germline V gene. The V and J ends lost 2 bases and 7 bases respectively, with 12 bases between them. The CDR3 reads CASSQSPGWEQYF. CDR3 in DNA: TGCGCCAGCAGCCAAAGTCCCGGTTGGGAGCAGTACTTC.

In this sample, this clonotype turned up many times. This chain joins TRBV12-3 or TRBV12-4 and TRBJ2-7; D not resolved. Trimming stripped 2 bases from V and 0 bases from J, with 11 bases between. The CDR3 is made up of 15 amino acids. The CDR3 DNA is TGTGCCAGCAGTTTAACGCCTGTTACCTCCTACGAGCAGTACTTC. Amino acids: CASSLTPVTSYEQYF.

The sample holds many counts of this clonotype. The chain carries TRBV29-1 and TRBJ1-2; TRBD1 aligns across 10 bases. Trimming at V came to 4 bases and at J to 8 bases, leaving 10 bases not matched to a gene. Germline V lookup: CDR1 SQVTM, CDR2 ANQGSEA. CDR3 length: 14 residues. CDR3 amino acids: CSVVRTGGTEGYTF. In DNA, the CDR3 is TGCAGCGTTGTACGGACAGGGGGAACTGAAGGCTACACCTTC.

The chain combines TRBV20-1 with TRBJ1-1; D gene ambiguous. Germline CDR1 reads DFQATT; CDR2 reads SNEGSKA (reference sequence). The CDR3 totals 11 residues. V was trimmed by 5 bases and J by 6 bases, leaving 10 bases between them. The chain's CDR3 is CSAPDTAEAFF. DNA of the CDR3: TGCAGTGCTCCCGACACGGCTGAAGCTTTCTTT.

This clonotype was seen ten or more times. The chain recombines TRBV19 with TRBJ2-5, with D perhaps TRBD1 (5 bases). The V and J ends lost 5 bases and 5 bases respectively, with 9 bases between them. There are 12 residues in the CDR3. The germline V gene encodes CDR1 LNHDA and CDR2 SQIVND (reference sequence). The CDR3: CASSARAETQYF. In DNA, the CDR3 is TGTGCCAGTAGTGCCAGGGCGGAGACCCAGTACTTC.

This clonotype showed up many times. The chain links TRBV9 to TRBJ2-7, with TRBD2 matching over 8 bases. Germline V gives CDR1 SGDLS, CDR2 YYNGEE. The CDR3 contains 14 residues. J lost 6 bases, V lost 4 bases, and 9 bases had no gene match. DNA of the CDR3: TGTGCCAGCAGCTTAACGAGCGGGAGTAGCGAGCAGTACTTC. Protein sequence: CASSLTSGSSEQYF.

This clonotype was seen repeatedly, ten times or more. The gene calls are TRBV10-3 and TRBJ1-2; D may be TRBD1 (6 bases). This CDR3 has 15 amino acids. Germline V CDR1 and CDR2: ENHRY, SYGVKD. Trimming stripped 0 bases from V and 6 bases from J, with 14 bases between. CDR3 sequence: CAISESTRGLDGYTF. Here the CDR3 DNA reads TGTGCCATCAGTGAGTCGACCCGGGGGCTGGATGGCTACACCTTC.

This clonotype was observed a handful of times. The chain uses TRBV18 and TRBJ2-7, with D possibly being TRBD2 (5 bases). The CDR3 is 14 amino acids. V lost 1 base, J lost 0 bases, and 7 bases lay in between. Per the germline V gene, CDR1 is KGHSH and CDR2 is LQKENI. The CDR3 loop reads CASSPRGHSYEQYF. The CDR3 DNA reads as TGTGCCAGCTCACCACGCGGGCACTCCTACGAGCAGTACTTC.

V and J are TRBV3-1 and TRBJ2-4; the D gene could be TRBD1 or TRBD2 (6 bases each). Germline CDR1 reads LGHDT; CDR2 reads YNNKEL (reference sequence). The V gene lost 4 bases and the J gene lost 0 bases, with 13 bases spanning the gap. The CDR3 contains 16 residues. The CDR3 nucleotides are TGTGCCAGCAGCCCGGGGGCCCACCTAGCCAAAAACATTCAGTACTTC. Translation: CASSPGAHLAKNIQYF.

Concerning this clonotype: Because the CDR3 is missing its conserved closing phenylalanine or tryptophan, this is likely a read error. The chain joins TRBV6-5 to TRBJ1-5, with D possibly matching TRBD1 (6 bases). Trimming took 2 bases from V and 7 from J, leaving 12 bases between them. CDR1 and CDR2 from the germline V gene are MNHEY and SVGAGI. There are 14 residues in the CDR3. The CDR3, as DNA: TGTGCCAGCAGTTACGGTCAGGGGTACCAGCCCCAGCATTTG. Protein: CASSYGQGYQPQHL.

This clonotype was detected many times. CDR3 DNA: TGTGCCAGCAGCTTCAGATACCGGGGCTCCGGGGGGTCACCCCTCCACTTT. Protein sequence: CASSFRYRGSGGSPLHF. The V gene is TRBV11-2, the J gene TRBJ1-6; TRBD1 is a possible D gene (5 bases). CDR3 length: 17 residues. Germline V CDR1 and CDR2: SGHAT, FQNNGV. Trimming cost V 3 bases and J 10 bases, with 22 bases left between them.

This clonotype was counted ten times or more. V is TRBV29-1 and J is TRBJ1-1; 8 bases map to TRBD1. Trimming removed 5 bases from V and 5 bases from J; junction bases left unmatched: 4. The CDR3 is 12 residues long. Germline values: CDR1 SQVTM, CDR2 ANQGSEA. The CDR3 nucleotides are TGCAGCGTTTGGACAGGGCTGACTGAAGCTTTCTTT. Protein sequence: CSVWTGLTEAFF.

Turning to this clonotype: Sequence at one end of the junction differs from germline and may be a read error. CDR3 region: CATSEGSGTWELFF. In nucleotides, the CDR3 is TGCGCCACCTCCGAGGGGTCAGGCACCTGGGAGCTGTTTTTT. V usage is TRBV5-1 and J usage is TRBJ2-2; D may be TRBD1 or TRBD2 (5 bases each). Germline CDR1 SGHRS, CDR2 YFSETQ. This CDR3 has 14 amino acids.

In this sample, this clonotype turned up a few times. A much larger clone lies a single base off, so this may be a read error. The V gene is TRBV9, the J gene TRBJ1-2; the D gene is possibly TRBD1 (5 bases). Germline V lookup: CDR1 SGDLS, CDR2 YYNGEE. The CDR3 has 14 residues. The CDR3 protein is CASTREGLDYGHTF. CDR3 nucleotide sequence: TGTGCCAGCACCCGGGAGGGGTTGGACTATGGCCACACCTTC.

The sample holds many counts of this clonotype. The chain recombines TRBV20-1 with TRBJ2-2; TRBD2 agrees at 7 bases. This CDR3 region has 12 residues. Germline V gene lookup returns CDR1 DFQATT and CDR2 SNEGSKA (reference sequence). The trim removed 6 bases at V and 6 bases at J, leaving 4 bases unmatched. The CDR3 protein is CSAQLASGELFF. CDR3 bases: TGCAGTGCCCAACTAGCGTCCGGGGAGCTGTTTTTT.